Listed below are T cell receptor beta chains from one sample, sequenced in a study of OX40 agonist ivuxolimab in advanced cancers. The protocol was immunoSEQ multiplex PCR, while the TCRdb copy is restricted to in-frame clones and leaves out a portion. The sample has fewer than 80,000 clones, 65% to 90% seen once. Here the sequenced sample was CD4+ or CD8+ T cells sorted from blood, taken in a trial of the OX40 agonist ivuxolimab. These receptors came from an adult with an advanced solid tumor such as melanoma, head and neck, liver or kidney cancer. Both conserved end residues are part of each CDR3. D genes are given only for firm matches. Not every row has a clone size; where given, it reads once, few, many or a size class.

TRBJ1-1 | - | - | TRBV7-3 | CASSENSLPRSEAFF | TGTGCCAGCAGCGAAAACTCCCTCCCCAGGAGTGAAGCTTTCTTT
TRBJ2-7 | TRBD2 | - | TRBV5-1 | CASSLGGRAYEQYF | TGCGCCAGCAGCTTGGGCGGGAGGGCCTACGAGCAGTACTTC
TRBJ1-1 | - | - | TRBV23-1 | CASSLWAARGNTEAFF | TGCGCCAGCAGTCTTTGGGCCGCGAGGGGGAACACTGAAGCTTTCTTT
TRBJ1-4 | - | - | TRBV15 | CATSRDPPGGREKLFF | TGTGCCACCAGCAGAGATCCCCCGGGGGGCAGGGAAAAACTGTTTTTT
TRBJ1-1 | - | - | TRBV30 | CAWSRSIQGLNTEAFF | TGTGCCTGGAGTCGCTCAATCCAGGGATTGAACACTGAAGCTTTCTTT
TRBJ2-2 | - | - | TRBV5-1 | CASSLLSANTGELFF | TGCGCCAGCAGCTTGTTGTCGGCGAACACCGGGGAGCTGTTTTTT
TRBJ1-5 | - | once | TRBV6-6 | CASSLTSNSNQPQHF | TGTGCCAGCAGTTTAACATCGAATAGCAATCAGCCCCAGCATTTT
TRBJ2-5 | TRBD2 | - | TRBV11-2 | CASSLLRGVQTQETQYF | TGTGCCAGCAGCTTACTTCGGGGGGTCCAAACACAAGAGACCCAGTACTTC
TRBJ2-1 | TRBD2 | - | TRBV27 | CASTSPSGRYNEQFF | TGTGCCAGCACCTCACCTAGCGGGAGGTACAATGAGCAGTTCTTC
TRBJ1-3 | TRBD1 | - | TRBV5-1 | CASSLGGQVLSSGNTIYF | TGCGCCAGCAGCTTGGGGGGACAGGTTCTCAGCTCTGGAAACACCATATATTTT
TRBJ2-3 | TRBD2 | - | TRBV7-8 | CASSLERDRATDTQYF | TGTGCCAGCAGCTTAGAGCGGGACCGAGCCACAGATACGCAGTATTTT
TRBJ1-2 | - | - | TRBV21-1 | CASRAGGKIYGYTF | TGTGCCAGCAGAGCCGGCGGAAAAATCTATGGCTACACCTTC
TRBJ1-3 | - | few | TRBV7-9 | CASSYSGNTIYF | TGTGCCAGCAGCTACAGTGGAAACACCATATATTTT
TRBJ2-3 | - | - | TRBV6-1 | CASSRSTDTQYF | TGTGCCAGCAGTAGGAGCACAGATACGCAGTATTTT
TRBJ1-5 | - | few | TRBV7-8 | CASSLGQNNQPQHF | TGTGCCAGCAGCTTAGGACAGAATAATCAGCCCCAGCATTTT
TRBJ2-3 | TRBD2 | - | TRBV9 | CASNVLAGGGDTQYF | TGTGCCAGCAATGTGCTAGCGGGAGGGGGAGATACGCAGTATTTT
TRBJ2-1 | TRBD2 | - | TRBV6-5 | CASCWTGGEQFF | TGTGCCAGCTGTTGGACGGGAGGTGAGCAGTTCTTC